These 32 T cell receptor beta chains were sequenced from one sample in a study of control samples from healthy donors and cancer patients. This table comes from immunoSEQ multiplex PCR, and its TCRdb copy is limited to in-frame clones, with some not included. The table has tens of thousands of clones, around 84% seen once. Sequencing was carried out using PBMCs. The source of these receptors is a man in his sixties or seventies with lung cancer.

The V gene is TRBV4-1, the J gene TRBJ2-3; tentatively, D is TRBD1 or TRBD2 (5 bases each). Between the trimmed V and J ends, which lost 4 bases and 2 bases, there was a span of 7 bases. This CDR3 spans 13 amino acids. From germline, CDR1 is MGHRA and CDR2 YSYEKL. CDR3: CASSPGTTDTQYF. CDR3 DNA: TGCGCCAGCAGCCCAGGGACCACAGATACGCAGTATTTT.

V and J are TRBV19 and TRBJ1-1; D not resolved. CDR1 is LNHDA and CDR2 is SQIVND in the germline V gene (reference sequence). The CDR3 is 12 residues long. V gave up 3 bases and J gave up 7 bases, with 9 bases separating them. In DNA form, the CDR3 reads TGTGCCAGTAGTATTGCGGGGAGTGAAGCTTTCTTT. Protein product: CASSIAGSEAFF.

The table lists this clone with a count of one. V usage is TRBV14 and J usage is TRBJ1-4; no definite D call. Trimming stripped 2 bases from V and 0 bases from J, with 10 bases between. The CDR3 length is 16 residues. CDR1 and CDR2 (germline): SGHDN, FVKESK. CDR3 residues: CASSQHIPSTNEKLFF. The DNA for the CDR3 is TGTGCCAGCAGCCAACACATACCTTCAACTAATGAAAAACTGTTTTTT.

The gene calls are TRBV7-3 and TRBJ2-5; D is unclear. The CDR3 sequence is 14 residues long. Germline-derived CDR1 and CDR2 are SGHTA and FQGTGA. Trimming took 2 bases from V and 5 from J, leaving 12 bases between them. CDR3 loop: CASSLWPGGETQYF. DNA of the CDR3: TGTGCCAGCAGCTTATGGCCGGGTGGGGAGACCCAGTACTTC.

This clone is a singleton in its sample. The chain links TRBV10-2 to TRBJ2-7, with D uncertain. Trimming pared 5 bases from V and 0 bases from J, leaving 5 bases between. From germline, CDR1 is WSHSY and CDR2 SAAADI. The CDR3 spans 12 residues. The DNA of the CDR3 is TGCGCCAGCAGTAAGGACTCCTACGAGCAGTACTTC. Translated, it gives CASSKDSYEQYF.

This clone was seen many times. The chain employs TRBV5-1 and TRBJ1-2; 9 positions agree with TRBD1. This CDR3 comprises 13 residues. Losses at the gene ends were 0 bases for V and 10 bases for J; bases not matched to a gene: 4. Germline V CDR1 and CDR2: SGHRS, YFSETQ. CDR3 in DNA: TGCGCCAGCAGCTTGGCCGGGACAGGGACCTACACCTTC. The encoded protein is CASSLAGTGTYTF.

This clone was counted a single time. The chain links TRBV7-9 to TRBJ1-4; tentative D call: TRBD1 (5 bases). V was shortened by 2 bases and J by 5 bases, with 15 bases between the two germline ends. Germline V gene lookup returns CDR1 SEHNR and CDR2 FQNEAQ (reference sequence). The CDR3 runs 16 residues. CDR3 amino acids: CASSLPGGDFNEKLFF. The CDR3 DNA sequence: TGTGCCAGCAGCTTACCCGGGGGGGACTTCAATGAAAAACTGTTTTTT.

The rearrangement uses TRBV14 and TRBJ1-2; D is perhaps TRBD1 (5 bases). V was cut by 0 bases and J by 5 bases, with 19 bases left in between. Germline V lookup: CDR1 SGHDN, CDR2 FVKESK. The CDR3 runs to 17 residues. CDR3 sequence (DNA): TGTGCCAGCAGCCAAGAATTGGGGATCACCGGGGGATATGGCTACACCTTC. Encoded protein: CASSQELGITGGYGYTF.

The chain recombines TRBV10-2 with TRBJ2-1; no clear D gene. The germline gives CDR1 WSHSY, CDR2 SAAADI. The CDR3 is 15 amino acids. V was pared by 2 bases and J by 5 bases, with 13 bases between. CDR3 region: CASSESVTDNNEQFF. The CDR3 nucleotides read TGCGCCAGCAGTGAGAGCGTGACCGATAACAATGAGCAGTTCTTC.

CDR3 protein: CASSQVGQLNTEAFF. For the CDR3, the DNA is TGCGCCAGCAGCCAAGTGGGGCAGTTGAACACTGAAGCTTTCTTT. The chain links TRBV4-3 to TRBJ1-1, with a tentative D call TRBD1 (5 bases). Germline V gene sequence: CDR1 LGHNA, CDR2 YSLEER. The V end was cut by 1 base, the J end by 0 bases, with 9 bases between. The CDR3 totals 15 residues.

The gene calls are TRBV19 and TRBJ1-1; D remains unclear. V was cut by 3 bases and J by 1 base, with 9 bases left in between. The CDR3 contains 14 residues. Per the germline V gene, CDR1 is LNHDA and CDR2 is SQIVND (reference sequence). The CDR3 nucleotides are TGTGCCAGTAGTATCCGGGCAGGGAACACTGAAGCTTTCTTT. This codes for CASSIRAGNTEAFF.

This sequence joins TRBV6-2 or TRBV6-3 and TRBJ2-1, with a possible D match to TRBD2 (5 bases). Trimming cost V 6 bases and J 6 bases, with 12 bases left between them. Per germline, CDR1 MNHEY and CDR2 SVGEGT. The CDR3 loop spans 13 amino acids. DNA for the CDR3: TGTGCCAGCAGCCGCGGACGGGGCAATGAGCAGTTCTTC. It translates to CASSRGRGNEQFF.

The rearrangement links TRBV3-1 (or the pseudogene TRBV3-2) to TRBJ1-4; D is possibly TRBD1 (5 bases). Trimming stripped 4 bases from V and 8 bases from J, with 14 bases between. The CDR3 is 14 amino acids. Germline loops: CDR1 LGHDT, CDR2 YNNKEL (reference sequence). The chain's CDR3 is CASSPGGVIEKLFF. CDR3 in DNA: TGTGCCAGCAGCCCGGGGGGTGTGATCGAAAAACTGTTTTTT.

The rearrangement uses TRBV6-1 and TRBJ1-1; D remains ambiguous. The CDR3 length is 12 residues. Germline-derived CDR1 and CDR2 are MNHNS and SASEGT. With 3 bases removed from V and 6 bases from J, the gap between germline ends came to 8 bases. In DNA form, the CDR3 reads TGTGCCAGCAGTGAGGCGCAGGCTGAAGCTTTCTTT. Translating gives CASSEAQAEAFF.

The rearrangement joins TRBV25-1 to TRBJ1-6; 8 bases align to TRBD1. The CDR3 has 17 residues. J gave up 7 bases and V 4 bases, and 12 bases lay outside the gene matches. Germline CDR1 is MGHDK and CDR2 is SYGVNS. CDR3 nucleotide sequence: TGTGCCAGCAGTGGACAGGGGTCAAAACCGATGAATTCACCCCTCCACTTT. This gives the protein CASSGQGSKPMNSPLHF.

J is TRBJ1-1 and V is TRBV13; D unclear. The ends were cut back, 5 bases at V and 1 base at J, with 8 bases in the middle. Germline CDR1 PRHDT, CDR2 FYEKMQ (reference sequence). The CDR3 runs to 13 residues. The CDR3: CASSVFSNTEAFF. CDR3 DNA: TGTGCCAGCAGCGTCTTCTCGAACACTGAAGCTTTCTTT.

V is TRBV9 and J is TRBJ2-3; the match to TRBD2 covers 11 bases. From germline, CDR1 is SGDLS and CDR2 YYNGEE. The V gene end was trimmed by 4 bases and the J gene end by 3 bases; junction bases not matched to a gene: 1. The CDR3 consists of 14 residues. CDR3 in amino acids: CASSSSGGTDTQYF. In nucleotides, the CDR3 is TGTGCCAGCAGCTCTAGCGGGGGGACAGATACGCAGTATTTT.

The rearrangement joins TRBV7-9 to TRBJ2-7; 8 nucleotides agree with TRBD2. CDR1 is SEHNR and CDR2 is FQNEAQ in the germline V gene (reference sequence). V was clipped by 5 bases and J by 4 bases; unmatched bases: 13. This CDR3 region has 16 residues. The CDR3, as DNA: TGTGCCAGCAGCATACAAACGGGGGGGCCTTTTTACGAGCAGTACTTC. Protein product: CASSIQTGGPFYEQYF.

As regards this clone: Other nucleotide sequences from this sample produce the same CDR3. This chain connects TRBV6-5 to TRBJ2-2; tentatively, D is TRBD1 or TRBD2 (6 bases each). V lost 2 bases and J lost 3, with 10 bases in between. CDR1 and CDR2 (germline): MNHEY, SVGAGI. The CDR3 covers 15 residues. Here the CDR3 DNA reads TGTGCCAGCAGTTACGATCGGGGGCACACCGGGGAGCTGTTTTTT. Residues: CASSYDRGHTGELFF.

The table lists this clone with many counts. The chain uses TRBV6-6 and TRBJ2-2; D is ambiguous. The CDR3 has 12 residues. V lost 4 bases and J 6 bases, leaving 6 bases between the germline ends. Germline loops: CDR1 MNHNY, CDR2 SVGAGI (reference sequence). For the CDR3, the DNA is TGTGCCAGCAGTTCCTCGTCCGGGGAGCTGTTTTTT. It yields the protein CASSSSSGELFF.

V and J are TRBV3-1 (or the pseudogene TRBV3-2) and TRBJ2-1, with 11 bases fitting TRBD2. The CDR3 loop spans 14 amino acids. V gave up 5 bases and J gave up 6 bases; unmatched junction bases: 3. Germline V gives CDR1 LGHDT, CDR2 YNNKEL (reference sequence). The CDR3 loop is CASSSTSGANEQFF. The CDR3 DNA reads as TGTGCCAGCAGCTCGACTAGCGGGGCCAATGAGCAGTTCTTC.

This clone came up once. The CDR3 here is CASRDRLNTEAFF. Written as DNA, the CDR3 is TGCGCCAGTAGAGACCGACTGAACACTGAAGCTTTCTTT. The rearrangement joins TRBV5-1 to TRBJ1-1; no clear D. Germline assignment: CDR1 SGHRS and CDR2 YFSETQ. The CDR3 is 13 residues long. Trimming pared 8 bases from V and 0 bases from J, leaving 11 bases between.

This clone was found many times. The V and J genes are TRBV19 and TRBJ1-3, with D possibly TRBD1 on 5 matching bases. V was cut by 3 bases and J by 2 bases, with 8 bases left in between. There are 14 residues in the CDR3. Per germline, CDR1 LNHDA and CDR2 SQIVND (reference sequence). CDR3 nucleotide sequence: TGTGCCAGTAGTATCCCAGGGCCTGGAAACACCATATATTTT. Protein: CASSIPGPGNTIYF.

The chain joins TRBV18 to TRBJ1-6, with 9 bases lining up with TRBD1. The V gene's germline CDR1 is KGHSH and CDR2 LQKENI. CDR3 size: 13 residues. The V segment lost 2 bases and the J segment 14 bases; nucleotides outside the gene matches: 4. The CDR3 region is CASSPTQGASLHF. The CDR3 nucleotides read TGTGCCAGCTCACCAACACAGGGGGCATCCCTCCACTTT.

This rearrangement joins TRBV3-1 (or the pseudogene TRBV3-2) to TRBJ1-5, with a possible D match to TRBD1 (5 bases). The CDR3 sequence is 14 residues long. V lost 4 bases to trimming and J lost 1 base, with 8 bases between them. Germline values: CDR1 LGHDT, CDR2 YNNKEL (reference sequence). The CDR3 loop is CASSPGTSNQPQHF. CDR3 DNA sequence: TGTGCCAGCAGCCCCGGGACCAGCAATCAGCCCCAGCATTTT.

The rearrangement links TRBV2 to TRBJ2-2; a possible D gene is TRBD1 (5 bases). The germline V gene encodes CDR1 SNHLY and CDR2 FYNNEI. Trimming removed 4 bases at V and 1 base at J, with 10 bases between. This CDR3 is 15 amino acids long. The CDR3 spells CASSVAGWNTGELFF. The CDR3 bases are TGTGCCAGCAGTGTCGCAGGGTGGAACACCGGGGAGCTGTTTTTT.

The CDR3 DNA follows: TGTGCCAGTAGTATCCGGGACAGCACCTACGAGCAGTACTTC. Translating gives CASSIRDSTYEQYF. The rearrangement links TRBV19 to TRBJ2-7; TRBD1 aligns across 7 bases. Germline V gene data show CDR1 as LNHDA and CDR2 as SQIVND (reference sequence). V lost 3 bases and J lost 2; bases outside the gene matches: 4. The CDR3 sequence is 14 residues long.

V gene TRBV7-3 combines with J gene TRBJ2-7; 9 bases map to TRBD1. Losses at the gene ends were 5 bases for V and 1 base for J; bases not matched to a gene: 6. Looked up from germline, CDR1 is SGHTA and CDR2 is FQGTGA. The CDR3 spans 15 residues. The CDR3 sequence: CASSQGQGGSYEQYF. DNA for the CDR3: TGTGCCAGCAGCCAGGGACAGGGCGGATCCTACGAGCAGTACTTC.

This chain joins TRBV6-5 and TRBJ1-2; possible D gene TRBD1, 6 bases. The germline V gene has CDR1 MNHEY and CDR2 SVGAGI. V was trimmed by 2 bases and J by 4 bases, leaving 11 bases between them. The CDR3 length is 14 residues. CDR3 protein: CASSYQDSSYGYTF. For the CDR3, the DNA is TGTGCCAGCAGTTACCAGGACAGTTCCTATGGCTACACCTTC.

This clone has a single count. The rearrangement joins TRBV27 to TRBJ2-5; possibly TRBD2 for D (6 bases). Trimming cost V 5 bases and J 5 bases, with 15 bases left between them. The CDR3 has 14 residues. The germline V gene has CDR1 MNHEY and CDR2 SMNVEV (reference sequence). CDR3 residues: CASSPLRGKETQYF. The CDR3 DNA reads TGTGCCAGCAGTCCCCTCCGGGGGAAGGAGACCCAGTACTTC.

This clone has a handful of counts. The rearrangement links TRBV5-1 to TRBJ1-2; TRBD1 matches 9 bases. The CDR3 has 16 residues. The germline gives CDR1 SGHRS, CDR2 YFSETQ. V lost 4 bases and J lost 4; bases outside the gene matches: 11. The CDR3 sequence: CASSRLPGQGGYGYTF. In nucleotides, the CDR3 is TGCGCCAGCAGCAGATTACCGGGACAGGGCGGCTATGGCTACACCTTC.

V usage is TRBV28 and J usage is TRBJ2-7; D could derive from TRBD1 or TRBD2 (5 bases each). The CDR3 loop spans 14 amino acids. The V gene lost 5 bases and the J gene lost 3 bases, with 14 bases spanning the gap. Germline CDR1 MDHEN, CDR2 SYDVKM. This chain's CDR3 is CASSPIREIYEQYF. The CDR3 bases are TGTGCCAGCAGTCCCATCAGGGAGATCTACGAGCAGTACTTC.